The text below deals with one TCR beta chain. V shed 2 bases and J shed 4 bases, with 6 bases lying between them. Germline lookup yields CDR1 MNHNY and CDR2 SVGAGI (reference sequence). This CDR3 has 13 amino acids. The sample comes from a study of lymphopenia after photon versus proton radiotherapy. Assay used: immunoSEQ multiplex PCR; TCRdb lists only in-frame clones, some missing. Among approximately 65,000 clones, about 89% were seen once, and the ten largest hold 10% to 11%. This specimen consisted of peripheral blood, obtained from a patient treated with proton-based radiotherapy. The genes are TRBV6-6 and TRBJ1-3; D is unclear. The sequence derives from an elderly man with esophageal cancer. The CDR3 DNA reads TGTGCCAGCAGTTACGAGTTGGGAAACACCATATATTTT. Translating gives CASSYELGNTIYF.